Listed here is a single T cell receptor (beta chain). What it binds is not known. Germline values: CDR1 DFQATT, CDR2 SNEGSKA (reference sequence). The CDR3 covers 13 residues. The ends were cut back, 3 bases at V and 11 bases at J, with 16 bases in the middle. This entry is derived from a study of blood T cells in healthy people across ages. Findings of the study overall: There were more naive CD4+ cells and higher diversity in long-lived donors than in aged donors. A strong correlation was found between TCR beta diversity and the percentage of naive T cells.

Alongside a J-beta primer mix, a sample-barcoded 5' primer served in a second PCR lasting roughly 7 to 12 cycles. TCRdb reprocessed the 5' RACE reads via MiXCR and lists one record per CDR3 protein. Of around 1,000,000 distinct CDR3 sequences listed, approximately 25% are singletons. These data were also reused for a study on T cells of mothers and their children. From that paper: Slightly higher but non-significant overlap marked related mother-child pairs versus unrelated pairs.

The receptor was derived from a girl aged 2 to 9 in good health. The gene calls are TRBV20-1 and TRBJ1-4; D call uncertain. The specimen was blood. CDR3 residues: CSASRGVEEKLFF. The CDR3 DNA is TGCAGTGCTAGTCGCGGGGTTGAGGAGAAACTGTTTTTT.